These T cell receptor beta chains were read from a single sample in a study of T cell responses to AZD1222 COVID-19 vaccine. Assay used: immunoSEQ multiplex PCR; TCRdb lists only in-frame clones, some missing. The sample gives 80,000 to 100,000 clones, 86% of which show up once; less than 6.5% is in the top ten. Sequencing was performed on peripheral blood, taken 28 days after the second AZD1222 dose. The receptors come from an adult who received the AZD1222 COVID-19 vaccine. Each CDR3 is given with its conserved first and last residue. The D gene is left open where the match is weak. Part of the rows lack a size; the others show once, few, many or a class for expanded clones.

d_gene,v_gene,len,abundance,j_gene,CDR3aa,CDR3nt
-,TRBV28,12,few,TRBJ1-2,CASSLESYGYTF,TGTGCCAGCAGTTTAGAGAGTTATGGCTACACCTTC
TRBD1,TRBV4-2,14,-,TRBJ1-2,CASSQDHRGYGYTF,TGTGCCAGCAGCCAAGATCACAGGGGTTATGGCTACACCTTC
TRBD1,TRBV4-3,14,-,TRBJ2-3,CASSWTGSTDTQYF,TGCGCCAGCAGTTGGACAGGGAGCACAGATACGCAGTATTTT
TRBD1,TRBV20-1,14,-,TRBJ2-5,CSASPGQGLGTQYF,TGCAGTGCGAGTCCGGGACAGGGCCTAGGGACCCAGTACTTC
-,TRBV7-9,17,-,TRBJ2-2,CASSTLRWGTNTGELFF,TGTGCCAGCAGCACCCTCCGGTGGGGTACCAACACCGGGGAGCTGTTTTTT
-,TRBV6-5,13,-,TRBJ2-3,CASMKPGTDTQYF,TGTGCCAGCATGAAACCGGGCACAGATACGCAGTATTTT
-,TRBV7-9,15,-,TRBJ1-2,CASSLGTVQSVGYTF,TGTGCCAGCAGCTTAGGGACAGTTCAATCGGTCGGCTACACCTTC
-,TRBV7-2,14,-,TRBJ2-3,CASSLRGNTDTQYF,TGTGCCAGCAGCTTAAGGGGGAACACAGATACGCAGTATTTT
-,TRBV27,13,few,TRBJ2-5,CASSPSVGETQYF,TGTGCCAGCAGCCCCAGCGTGGGCGAGACCCAGTACTTC
-,TRBV7-2,16,-,TRBJ1-3,CASSLGYTFSGNTIYF,TGTGCCAGCAGCTTAGGGTACACATTCTCTGGAAACACCATATATTTT
TRBD1,TRBV28,14,-,TRBJ2-7,CASSFAGGLYEQYF,TGTGCCAGCAGTTTCGCAGGGGGCCTCTACGAGCAGTACTTC
-,TRBV4-1,16,-,TRBJ1-2,CASSQIFTVPLWSYTF,TGCGCCAGCAGCCAAATTTTCACAGTACCTCTATGGAGCTACACCTTC
-,TRBV30,11,-,TRBJ2-7,CAWTQAHEQYF,TGTGCCTGGACCCAGGCTCACGAGCAGTACTTC
TRBD2,TRBV30,13,-,TRBJ2-1,CASSRGGSNEQFF,TGTGCCTCCAGCCGGGGGGGCTCCAATGAGCAGTTCTTC
-,TRBV7-9,13,-,TRBJ2-7,CASSLWGTYEQYF,TGTGCCAGCAGCTTGTGGGGGACCTACGAGCAGTACTTC
TRBD1,TRBV3-1/TRBV3-2,14,few,TRBJ1-1,CASSLGTVNTEAFF,TGTGCCAGCAGCCTCGGGACAGTGAACACTGAAGCTTTCTTT
TRBD1,TRBV28,16,-,TRBJ1-2,CASSLLPGQDLSGYTF,TGTGCTAGCAGTTTATTGCCGGGACAGGATCTGAGTGGCTACACCTTC
-,TRBV28,12,-,TRBJ2-7,CASGGISYEQYF,TGTGCCTCGGGCGGGATATCCTACGAGCAGTACTTC
-,TRBV10-2,14,few,TRBJ1-1,CASSLGGLNTEAFF,TGCGCCAGCAGTTTGGGGGGGCTGAACACTGAAGCTTTCTTT
TRBD1,TRBV19,16,-,TRBJ1-2,CASSTLGTAAYYGYTF,TGTGCCAGTAGTACCCTCGGGACAGCTGCCTACTATGGCTACACCTTC
-,TRBV6-5,12,-,TRBJ2-3,CASRGSTDTQYF,TGTGCCAGCAGGGGAAGCACAGATACGCAGTATTTT
-,TRBV27,16,-,TRBJ2-7,CASSFYSAGSSYEQYF,TGTGCCAGCAGTTTCTATTCGGCGGGCAGCTCCTACGAGCAGTACTTC
-,TRBV28,15,-,TRBJ1-2,CASSLSGQLPYGYTF,TGTGCCAGCAGTTTATCCGGGCAGCTACCCTATGGCTACACCTTC
-,TRBV6-5,16,-,TRBJ1-1,CASSYSSSGGDTEAFF,TGTGCCAGCAGTTACTCTTCATCCGGGGGGGACACTGAAGCTTTCTTT
TRBD1,TRBV6-5,15,-,TRBJ2-1,CASSPLPGQGNEQFF,TGTGCCAGCAGTCCCCTCCCGGGACAGGGGAATGAGCAGTTCTTC
-,TRBV3-1/TRBV3-2,15,-,TRBJ2-3,CASSPPKGRTDTQYF,TGTGCCAGCAGCCCGCCGAAGGGGCGGACAGATACGCAGTATTTT
TRBD2,TRBV6-2/TRBV6-3,15,few,TRBJ2-7,CASSPTSGRPYEQYF,TGTGCCAGCAGTCCGACTAGCGGGAGGCCCTACGAGCAGTACTTC
-,TRBV6-5,15,-,TRBJ2-3,CASSYSNAGPDTQYF,TGTGCCAGCAGTTACTCGAATGCAGGGCCAGATACGCAGTATTTT
TRBD2,TRBV6-2/TRBV6-3,15,-,TRBJ2-7,CASSSTSAIFPEQYF,TGTGCCAGCAGTTCGACTAGCGCTATATTCCCCGAGCAGTACTTC
-,TRBV28,13,-,TRBJ1-2,CASRTGPNYGYTF,TGTGCCAGCAGAACAGGTCCTAACTATGGCTACACCTTC
-,TRBV7-2,13,few,TRBJ1-1,CASSLAWNTEAFF,TGTGCCAGCAGCTTAGCGTGGAACACTGAAGCTTTCTTT
-,TRBV27,16,-,TRBJ1-2,CASSSGGARANYGYTF,TGTGCCAGCAGTAGCGGGGGCGCACGTGCTAACTATGGCTACACCTTC
-,TRBV29-1,13,-,TRBJ1-2,CSVEGLGQYGYTF,TGCAGCGTTGAAGGGTTAGGACAGTATGGCTACACCTTC
-,TRBV28,15,few,TRBJ2-7,CASSLLGQGGSEQYF,TGTGCCAGCAGCCTTCTTGGGCAGGGGGGGAGCGAGCAGTACTTC
TRBD1,TRBV30,17,-,TRBJ2-4,CAWSAYPGTGGRNIQYF,TGTGCCTGGAGTGCCTATCCCGGGACAGGGGGTCGGAACATTCAGTACTTC
-,TRBV7-9,12,-,TRBJ2-1,CASSSSPAEQFF,TGTGCCAGCAGCTCCTCTCCGGCTGAGCAGTTCTTC
TRBD2,TRBV11-3,16,-,TRBJ2-3,CASSLGASGGTDTQYF,TGTGCCAGCAGCTTAGGGGCTAGCGGGGGCACAGATACGCAGTATTTT
-,TRBV11-2,15,-,TRBJ2-1,CATTAFNPSLPVGFF,TGTGCCACGACAGCCTTTAACCCCAGCCTTCCGGTAGGGTTCTTC
TRBD1,TRBV27,14,-,TRBJ2-7,CASRPTGVVPRQYF,TGTGCCAGCCGACCGACAGGGGTGGTTCCACGGCAGTACTTC
-,TRBV5-1,13,-,TRBJ1-4,CASRLGGNEKLFF,TGCGCCAGCAGATTAGGGGGGAATGAAAAACTGTTTTTT
TRBD1,TRBV6-5,15,few,TRBJ1-2,CASSSWDRVVYGYTF,TGTGCCAGCAGTTCCTGGGACAGGGTGGTCTATGGCTACACCTTC
-,TRBV5-1,15,-,TRBJ1-4,CASSSDGTTNEKLFF,TGCGCCAGCAGTTCGGACGGGACAACTAATGAAAAACTGTTTTTT
-,TRBV7-7,16,-,TRBJ2-5,CASSLEGRTGAATQYF,TGTGCCAGCAGCTTAGAGGGCAGGACGGGAGCAGCGACCCAGTACTTC
TRBD1,TRBV28,15,-,TRBJ1-2,CASNPGQQRIYGYTF,TGTGCCAGCAACCCGGGACAGCAAAGGATCTATGGCTACACCTTC
-,TRBV6-2/TRBV6-3,11,-,TRBJ2-7,CASSAPEEQYF,TGTGCCAGCAGTGCCCCGGAGGAGCAGTACTTC
-,TRBV30,14,-,TRBJ2-3,CAWSSGGGTDTQYF,TGTGCCTGGAGTTCGGGGGGCGGCACAGATACGCAGTATTTT
TRBD1,TRBV19,13,-,TRBJ2-2,CAIGQANTGELFF,TGTGCCATCGGACAGGCAAACACCGGGGAGCTGTTTTTT
-,TRBV2,11,-,TRBJ1-2,CASSEGVGYTF,TGTGCCAGCAGTGAAGGGGTCGGCTACACCTTC
-,TRBV19,14,-,TRBJ2-5,CASSPITAQETQYF,TGTGCCAGTAGTCCTATCACTGCACAAGAGACCCAGTACTTC
-,TRBV28,13,-,TRBJ1-2,CASARGVNYGYTF,TGTGCCAGCGCCCGGGGGGTCAACTATGGCTACACCTTC